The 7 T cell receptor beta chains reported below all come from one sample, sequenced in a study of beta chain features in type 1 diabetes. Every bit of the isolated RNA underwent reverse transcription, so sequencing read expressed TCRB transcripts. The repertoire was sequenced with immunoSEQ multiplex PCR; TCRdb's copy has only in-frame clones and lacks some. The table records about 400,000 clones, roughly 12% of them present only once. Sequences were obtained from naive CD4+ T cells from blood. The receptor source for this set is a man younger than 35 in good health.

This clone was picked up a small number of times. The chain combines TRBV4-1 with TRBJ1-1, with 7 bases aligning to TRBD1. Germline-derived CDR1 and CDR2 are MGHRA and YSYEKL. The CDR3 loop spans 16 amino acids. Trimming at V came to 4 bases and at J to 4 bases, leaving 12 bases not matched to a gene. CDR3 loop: CASSPRPRGASTEAFF. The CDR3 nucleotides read TGCGCCAGCAGCCCGCGGCCCAGGGGGGCGAGCACTGAAGCTTTCTTT.

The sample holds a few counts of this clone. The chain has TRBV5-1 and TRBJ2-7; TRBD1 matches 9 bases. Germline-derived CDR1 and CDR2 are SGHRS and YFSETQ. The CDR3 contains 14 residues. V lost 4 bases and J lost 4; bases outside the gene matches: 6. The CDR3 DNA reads TGCGCCAGCAGCCCGCCGGACAGGGGTTACGAGCAGTACTTC. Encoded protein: CASSPPDRGYEQYF.

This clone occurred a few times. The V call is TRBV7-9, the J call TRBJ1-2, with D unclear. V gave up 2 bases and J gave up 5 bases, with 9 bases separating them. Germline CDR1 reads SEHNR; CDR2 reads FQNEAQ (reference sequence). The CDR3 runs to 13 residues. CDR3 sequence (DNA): TGTGCCAGCAGCTTACGCGGGTCGTATGGCTACACCTTC. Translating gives CASSLRGSYGYTF.

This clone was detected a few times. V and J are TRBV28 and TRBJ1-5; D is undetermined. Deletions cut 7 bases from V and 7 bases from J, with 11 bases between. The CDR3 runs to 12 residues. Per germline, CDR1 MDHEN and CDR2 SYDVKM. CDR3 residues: CASTTGRQPQHF. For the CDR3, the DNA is TGTGCCAGCACTACTGGGAGGCAGCCCCAGCATTTT.

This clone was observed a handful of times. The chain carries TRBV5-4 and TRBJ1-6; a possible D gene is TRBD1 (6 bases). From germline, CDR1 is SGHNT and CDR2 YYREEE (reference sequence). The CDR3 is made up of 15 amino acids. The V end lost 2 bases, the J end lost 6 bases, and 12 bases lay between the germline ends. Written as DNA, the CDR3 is TGTGCCAGCAGCTTCCCAGACAGGCCTAATTCACCCCTCCACTTT. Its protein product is CASSFPDRPNSPLHF.

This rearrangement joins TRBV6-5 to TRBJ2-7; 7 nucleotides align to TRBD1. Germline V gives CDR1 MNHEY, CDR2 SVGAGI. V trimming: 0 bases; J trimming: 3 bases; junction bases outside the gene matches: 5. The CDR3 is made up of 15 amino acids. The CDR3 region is CASSYSARGIYEQYF. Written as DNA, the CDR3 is TGTGCCAGCAGTTACTCGGCCAGGGGGATCTACGAGCAGTACTTC.

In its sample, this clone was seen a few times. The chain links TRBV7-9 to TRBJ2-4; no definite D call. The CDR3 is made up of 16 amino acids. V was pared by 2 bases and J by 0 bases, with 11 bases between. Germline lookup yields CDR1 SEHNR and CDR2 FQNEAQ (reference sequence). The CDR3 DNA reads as TGTGCCAGCAGCTTACAGGATACCTTAGCCAAAAACATTCAGTACTTC. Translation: CASSLQDTLAKNIQYF.